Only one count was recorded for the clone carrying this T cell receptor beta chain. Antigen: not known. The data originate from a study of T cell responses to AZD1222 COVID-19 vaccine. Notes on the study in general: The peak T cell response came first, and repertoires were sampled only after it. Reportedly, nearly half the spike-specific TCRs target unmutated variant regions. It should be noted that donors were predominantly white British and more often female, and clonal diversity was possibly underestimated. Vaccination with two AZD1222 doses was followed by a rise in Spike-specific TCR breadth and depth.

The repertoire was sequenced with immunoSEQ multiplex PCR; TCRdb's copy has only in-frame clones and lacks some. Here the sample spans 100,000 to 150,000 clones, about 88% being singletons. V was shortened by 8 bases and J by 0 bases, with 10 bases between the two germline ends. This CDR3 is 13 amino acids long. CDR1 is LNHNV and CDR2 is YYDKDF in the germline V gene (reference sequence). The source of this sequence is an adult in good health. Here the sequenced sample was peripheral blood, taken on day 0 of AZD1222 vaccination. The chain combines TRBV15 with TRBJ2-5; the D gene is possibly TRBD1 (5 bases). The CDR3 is CATRTGYQETQYF. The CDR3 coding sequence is TGTGCCACCCGAACAGGTTACCAAGAGACCCAGTACTTC.